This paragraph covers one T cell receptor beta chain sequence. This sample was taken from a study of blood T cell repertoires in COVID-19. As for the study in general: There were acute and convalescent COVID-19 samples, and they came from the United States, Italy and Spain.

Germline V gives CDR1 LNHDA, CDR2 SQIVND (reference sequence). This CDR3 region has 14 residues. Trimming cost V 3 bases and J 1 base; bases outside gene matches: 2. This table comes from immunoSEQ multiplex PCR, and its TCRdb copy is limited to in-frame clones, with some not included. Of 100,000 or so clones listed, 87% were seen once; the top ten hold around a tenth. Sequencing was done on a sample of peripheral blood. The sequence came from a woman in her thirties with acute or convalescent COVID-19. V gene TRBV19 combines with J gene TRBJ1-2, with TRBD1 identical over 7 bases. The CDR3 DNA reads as TGTGCCAGTAGTATGGGGGACAGTAACTATGGCTACACCTTC. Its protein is CASSMGDSNYGYTF.